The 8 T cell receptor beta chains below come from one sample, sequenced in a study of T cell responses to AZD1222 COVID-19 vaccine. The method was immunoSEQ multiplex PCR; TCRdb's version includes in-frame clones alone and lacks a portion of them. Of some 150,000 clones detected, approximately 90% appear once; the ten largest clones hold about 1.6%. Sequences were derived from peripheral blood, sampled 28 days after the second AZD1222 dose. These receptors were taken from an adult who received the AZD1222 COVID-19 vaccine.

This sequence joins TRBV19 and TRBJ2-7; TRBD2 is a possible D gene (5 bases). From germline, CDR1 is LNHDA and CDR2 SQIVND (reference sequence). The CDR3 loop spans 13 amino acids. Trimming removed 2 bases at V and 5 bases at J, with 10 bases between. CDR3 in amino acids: CASSISGFNEQYF. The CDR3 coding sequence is TGTGCCAGTAGTATATCGGGGTTCAACGAGCAGTACTTC.

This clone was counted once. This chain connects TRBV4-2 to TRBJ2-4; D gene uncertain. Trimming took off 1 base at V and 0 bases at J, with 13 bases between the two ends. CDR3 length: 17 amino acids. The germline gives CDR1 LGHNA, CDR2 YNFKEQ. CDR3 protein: CASSQVPIPEAKNIQYF. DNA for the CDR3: TGTGCCAGCAGCCAAGTCCCAATTCCAGAAGCCAAAAACATTCAGTACTTC.

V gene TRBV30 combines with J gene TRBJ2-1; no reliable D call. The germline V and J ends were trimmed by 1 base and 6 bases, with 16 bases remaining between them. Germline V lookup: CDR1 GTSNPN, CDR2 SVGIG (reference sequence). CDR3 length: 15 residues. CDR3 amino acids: CAWSAGSLTSNEQFF. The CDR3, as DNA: TGTGCCTGGAGTGCAGGAAGCCTAACCTCCAATGAGCAGTTCTTC.

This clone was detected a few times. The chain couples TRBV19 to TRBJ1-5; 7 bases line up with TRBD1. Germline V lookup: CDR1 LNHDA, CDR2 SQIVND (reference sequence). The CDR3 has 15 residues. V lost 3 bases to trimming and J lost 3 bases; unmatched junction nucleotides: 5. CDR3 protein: CASSIGGQNNQPQHF. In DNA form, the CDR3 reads TGTGCCAGTAGTATCGGGGGACAGAACAATCAGCCCCAGCATTTT.

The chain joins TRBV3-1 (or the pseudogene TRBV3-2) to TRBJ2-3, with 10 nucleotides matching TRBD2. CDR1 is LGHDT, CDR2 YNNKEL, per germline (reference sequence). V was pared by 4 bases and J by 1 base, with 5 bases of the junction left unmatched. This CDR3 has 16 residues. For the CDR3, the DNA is TGTGCCAGCAGCCCCTGGACTAGCGGCCGCACAGATACGCAGTATTTT. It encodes CASSPWTSGRTDTQYF.

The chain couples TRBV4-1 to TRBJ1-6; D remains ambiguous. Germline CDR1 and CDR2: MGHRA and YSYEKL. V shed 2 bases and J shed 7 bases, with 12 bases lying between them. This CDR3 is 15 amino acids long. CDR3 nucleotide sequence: TGCGCCAGCAGCCAAAGGGAGGGCCGGAATTCACCCCTCCACTTT. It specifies CASSQREGRNSPLHF.

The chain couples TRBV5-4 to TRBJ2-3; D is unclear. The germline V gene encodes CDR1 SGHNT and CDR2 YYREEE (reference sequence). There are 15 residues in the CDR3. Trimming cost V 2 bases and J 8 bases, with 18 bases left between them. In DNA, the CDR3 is TGTGCCAGCAGCTTCCCTTTGGATGTCCCAGGTACGCAGTATTTT. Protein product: CASSFPLDVPGTQYF.

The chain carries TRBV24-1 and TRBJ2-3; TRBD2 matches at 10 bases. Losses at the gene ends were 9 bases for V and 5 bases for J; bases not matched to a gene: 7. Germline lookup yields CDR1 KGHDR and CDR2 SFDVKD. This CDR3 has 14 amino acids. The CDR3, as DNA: TGTGCCACCCGTGGGACTAGCGACTTAGATACGCAGTATTTT. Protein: CATRGTSDLDTQYF.